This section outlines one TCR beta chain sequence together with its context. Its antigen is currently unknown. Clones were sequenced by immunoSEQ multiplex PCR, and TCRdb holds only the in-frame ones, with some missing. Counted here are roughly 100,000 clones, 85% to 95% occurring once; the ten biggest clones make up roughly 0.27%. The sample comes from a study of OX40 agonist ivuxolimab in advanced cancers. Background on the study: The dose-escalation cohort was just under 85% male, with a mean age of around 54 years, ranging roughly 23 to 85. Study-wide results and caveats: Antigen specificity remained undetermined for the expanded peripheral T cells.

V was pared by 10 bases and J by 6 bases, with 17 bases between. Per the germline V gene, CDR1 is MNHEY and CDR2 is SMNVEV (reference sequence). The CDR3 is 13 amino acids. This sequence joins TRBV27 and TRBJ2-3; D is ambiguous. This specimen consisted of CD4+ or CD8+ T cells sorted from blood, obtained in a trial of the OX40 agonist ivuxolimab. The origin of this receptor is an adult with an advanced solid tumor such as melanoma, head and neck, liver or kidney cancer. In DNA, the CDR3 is TGTGCCACCTCCAGGCCCGCGAGGGATACGCAGTATTTT. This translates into CATSRPARDTQYF.